This T cell receptor (beta chain) was retrieved from a study of technical replicates of blood from a handful of donors. Only in-frame clones appear in the TCRdb table, and some are missing; sequencing was by immunoSEQ multiplex PCR. The sample has about 79,000 clones; 94% are singletons. The germline CDR1 and CDR2 sequences are KGHSH and LQKENI. V shed 1 base and J shed 1 base, with 10 bases lying between them. The CDR3 length is 15 residues. The chain employs TRBV18 and TRBJ1-2; the D is unclear. The sequenced sample was T cells isolated from PBMCs. The TCR was taken from a human donor in good health. CDR3 amino acids: CASSPLEGSNYGYTF. CDR3 coding DNA: TGTGCCAGCTCACCACTGGAGGGCAGTAACTATGGCTACACCTTC. Variable domain in full (rest from reference TRBV18 and TRBJ1-2): NAGVMQNPRHLVRRRGQEARLRCSPMKGHSHVYWYRQLPEEGLKFMVYLQKENIIDESGMPKERFSAEFPKEGPSILRIQQVVRGDSAAYFCASSPLEGSNYGYTFGSGTRLTVV.